Listed below are T cell receptor beta chains from one sample, sequenced in a study of T cells after somatic rescue of genetic block. Clones were sequenced by immunoSEQ multiplex PCR, and TCRdb holds only the in-frame ones, with some missing. This table holds more than 65,000 clones, approximately 91% found once. Sample: peripheral blood mononuclear cells (PBMCs). The receptor set was obtained from a man aged 25-40 years. The CDR3 runs from the conserved cysteine through the conserved F or W. Each record gives: J gene, V gene, CDR3 protein.

J gene: TRBJ2-5; V gene: TRBV4-2; CDR3 protein: CASSQDHRGETQYF
J gene: TRBJ1-1; V gene: TRBV5-1; CDR3 protein: CASSLDSMNTEAFF
J gene: TRBJ2-1; V gene: TRBV19; CDR3 protein: CASSQSGYSYNEQFF
J gene: TRBJ2-4; V gene: TRBV10-3; CDR3 protein: CAISDEGRYGIQYF
J gene: TRBJ2-4; V gene: TRBV5-6; CDR3 protein: CASSLRTSGASAKNIQYF
J gene: TRBJ1-3; V gene: TRBV7-9; CDR3 protein: CASSPEGPSGNTIYF
J gene: TRBJ1-6; V gene: TRBV9; CDR3 protein: CASSVDRLGNSPLHF
J gene: TRBJ2-2; V gene: TRBV19; CDR3 protein: CASSRLGGVNTGELFF
J gene: TRBJ2-7; V gene: TRBV19; CDR3 protein: CASSTSTGLPYEQYF
J gene: TRBJ1-2; V gene: TRBV14; CDR3 protein: CASSQEGGNNYGYTF
J gene: TRBJ1-6; V gene: TRBV28; CDR3 protein: CASSIPSGILLGSPLHF
J gene: TRBJ1-1; V gene: TRBV7-8; CDR3 protein: CASSLGGLGTEAFF
J gene: TRBJ2-7; V gene: TRBV19; CDR3 protein: CASSPSESGGEQYF
J gene: TRBJ1-1; V gene: TRBV13; CDR3 protein: CASSFLPGEAFF
J gene: TRBJ2-5; V gene: TRBV4-2; CDR3 protein: CASSPLGGQETQYF
J gene: TRBJ2-2; V gene: TRBV6-1; CDR3 protein: CASRDTGTNTGELFF
J gene: TRBJ2-3; V gene: TRBV9; CDR3 protein: CASGIPGFLSDTQYF
J gene: TRBJ2-2; V gene: TRBV19; CDR3 protein: CASNDRPGTGELFF
J gene: TRBJ2-7; V gene: TRBV5-1; CDR3 protein: CASSLFDSYEQYF
J gene: TRBJ2-7; V gene: TRBV7-2; CDR3 protein: CASSLTGYYEQYF
J gene: TRBJ1-5; V gene: TRBV5-8; CDR3 protein: CASSPRGLSQPQHF
J gene: TRBJ2-7; V gene: TRBV27; CDR3 protein: CASSLSGGGSYEQYF
J gene: TRBJ2-1; V gene: TRBV19; CDR3 protein: CASSIDRRLVNEQFF
J gene: TRBJ2-5; V gene: TRBV5-6; CDR3 protein: CASSLWAGTQYF
J gene: TRBJ2-3; V gene: TRBV19; CDR3 protein: CASSPGGGSTDTQYF
J gene: TRBJ2-1; V gene: TRBV7-8; CDR3 protein: CASSPRLAGGKNEQFF
J gene: TRBJ1-2; V gene: TRBV19; CDR3 protein: CASSILAGRAKPSNYGYTF
J gene: TRBJ2-7; V gene: TRBV13; CDR3 protein: CASSDGYEQYF
J gene: TRBJ2-3; V gene: TRBV19; CDR3 protein: CASQPGEEDTQYF